The text below deals with one T cell receptor (beta chain). Using immunoSEQ multiplex PCR, the repertoire was profiled, and TCRdb retains in-frame clones only, with some absent. This sample has roughly 680,000 clones, with roughly two thirds found just once. This specimen belongs to a study of shared clonotypes between healthy human individuals. Sequencing was performed on memory CD4+ T cells sorted from blood. Subset denoted: CD45RA-negative fraction. This receptor was taken from a woman aged 25 to 39 in good health.

The CDR3 nucleotides read TGCAGCGTTGAAAGGCGGGAGGCCTATAACGAGCAGTACTTC. Encoded protein: CSVERREAYNEQYF. This chain joins TRBV29-1 and TRBJ2-7, with TRBD2 matching 8 bases. The J segment lost 5 bases and the V segment lost 2 bases, leaving 8 bases of the junction unmatched. The CDR3 is 14 amino acids. CDR1 SQVTM and CDR2 ANQGSEA come from the germline V gene.